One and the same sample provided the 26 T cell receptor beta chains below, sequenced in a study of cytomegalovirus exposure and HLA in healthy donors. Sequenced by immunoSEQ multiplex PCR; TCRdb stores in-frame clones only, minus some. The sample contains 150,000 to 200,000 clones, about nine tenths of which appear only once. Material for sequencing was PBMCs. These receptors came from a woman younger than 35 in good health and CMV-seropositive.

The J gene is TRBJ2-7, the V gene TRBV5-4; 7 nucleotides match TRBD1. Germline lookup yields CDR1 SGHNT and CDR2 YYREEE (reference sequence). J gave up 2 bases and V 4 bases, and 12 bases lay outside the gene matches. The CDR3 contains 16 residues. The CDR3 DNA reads TGTGCCAGCAGCCTATTTCCCCACGACAGGGCCTACGAGCAGTACTTC. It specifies CASSLFPHDRAYEQYF.

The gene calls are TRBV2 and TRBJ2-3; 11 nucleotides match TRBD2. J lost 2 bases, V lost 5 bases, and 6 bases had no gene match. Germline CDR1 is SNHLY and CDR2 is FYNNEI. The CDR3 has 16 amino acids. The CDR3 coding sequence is TGTGCCAGCAGTCCCGGGACTAGCGGAATCACAGATACGCAGTATTTT. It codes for CASSPGTSGITDTQYF. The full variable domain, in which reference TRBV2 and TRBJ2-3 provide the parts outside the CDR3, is EPEVTQTPSHQVTQMGQEVILRCVPISNHLYFYWYRQILGQKVEFLVSFYNNEISEKSEIFDDQFSVERPDGSNFTLKIRSTKLEDSAMYFCASSPGTSGITDTQYFGPGTRLTVL.

As DNA, the CDR3 is TGTGCCAGCAGCTCCCCAGGACAGGTCTGGGCCAAAAACATTCAGTACTTC. Its translation is CASSSPGQVWAKNIQYF. The chain joins TRBV5-5 to TRBJ2-4, with TRBD1 matching over 7 bases. Germline values: CDR1 SGHKS, CDR2 YYEKEE (reference sequence). This CDR3 comprises 17 residues. The V and J ends lost 3 bases and 1 base, in that order; junction bases with no gene match: 10. Together with reference TRBV5-5 and TRBJ2-4, the CDR3 gives the full variable domain: DAGVTQSPTHLIKTRGQQVTLRCSPISGHKSVSWYQQVLGQGPQFIFQYYEKEERGRGNFPDRFSARQFPNYSSELNVNALLLGDSALYLCASSSPGQVWAKNIQYFGAGTRLSVL.

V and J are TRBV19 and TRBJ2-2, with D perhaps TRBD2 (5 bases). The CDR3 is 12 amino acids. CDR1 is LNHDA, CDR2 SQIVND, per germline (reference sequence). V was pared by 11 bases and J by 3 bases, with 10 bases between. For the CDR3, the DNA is TGTGCCGTAAGAGCGGACACCGGGGAGCTGTTTTTT. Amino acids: CAVRADTGELFF.

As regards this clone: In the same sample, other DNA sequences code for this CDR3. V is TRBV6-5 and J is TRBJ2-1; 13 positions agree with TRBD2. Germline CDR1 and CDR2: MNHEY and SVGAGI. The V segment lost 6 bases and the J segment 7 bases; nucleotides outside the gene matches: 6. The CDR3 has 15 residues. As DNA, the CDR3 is TGTGCCAGCAGCCAGACTAGCGGGAGGTTTAATGAGCAGTTCTTC. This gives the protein CASSQTSGRFNEQFF.

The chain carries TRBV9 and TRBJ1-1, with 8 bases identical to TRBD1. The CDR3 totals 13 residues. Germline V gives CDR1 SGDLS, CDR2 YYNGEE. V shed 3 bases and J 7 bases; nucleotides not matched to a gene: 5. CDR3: CASSAGQGDEAFF. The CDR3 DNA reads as TGTGCCAGCAGCGCCGGACAGGGAGATGAAGCTTTCTTT.

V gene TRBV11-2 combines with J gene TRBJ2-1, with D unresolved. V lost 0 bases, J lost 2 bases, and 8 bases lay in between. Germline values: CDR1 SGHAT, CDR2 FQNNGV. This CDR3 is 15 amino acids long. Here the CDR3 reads CASSLEQPTYNEQFF. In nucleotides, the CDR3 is TGTGCCAGCAGCTTAGAGCAACCTACCTACAATGAGCAGTTCTTC.

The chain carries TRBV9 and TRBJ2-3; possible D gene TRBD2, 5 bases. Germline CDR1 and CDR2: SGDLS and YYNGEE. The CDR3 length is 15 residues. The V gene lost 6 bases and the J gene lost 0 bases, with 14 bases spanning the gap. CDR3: CASTPGGGSTDTQYF. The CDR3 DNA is TGTGCCAGCACCCCAGGTGGCGGGAGCACAGATACGCAGTATTTT.

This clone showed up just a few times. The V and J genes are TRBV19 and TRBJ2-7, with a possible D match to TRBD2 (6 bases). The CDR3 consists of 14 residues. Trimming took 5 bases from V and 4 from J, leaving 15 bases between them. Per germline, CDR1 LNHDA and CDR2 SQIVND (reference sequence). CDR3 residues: CASSSPGLTYEQYF. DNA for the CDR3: TGTGCCAGTAGTTCCCCGGGACTGACGTACGAGCAGTACTTC.

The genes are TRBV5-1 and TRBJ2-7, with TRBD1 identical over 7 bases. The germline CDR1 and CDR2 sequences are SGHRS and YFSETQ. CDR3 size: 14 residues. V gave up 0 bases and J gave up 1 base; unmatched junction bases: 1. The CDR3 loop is CASSLGQGSYEQYF. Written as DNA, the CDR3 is TGCGCCAGCAGCTTGGGACAGGGTTCCTACGAGCAGTACTTC. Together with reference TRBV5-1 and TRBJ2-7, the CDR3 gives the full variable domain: KAGVTQTPRYLIKTRGQQVTLSCSPISGHRSVSWYQQTPGQGLQFLFEYFSETQRNKGNFPGRFSGRQFSNSRSEMNVSTLELGDSALYLCASSLGQGSYEQYFGPGTRLTVT.

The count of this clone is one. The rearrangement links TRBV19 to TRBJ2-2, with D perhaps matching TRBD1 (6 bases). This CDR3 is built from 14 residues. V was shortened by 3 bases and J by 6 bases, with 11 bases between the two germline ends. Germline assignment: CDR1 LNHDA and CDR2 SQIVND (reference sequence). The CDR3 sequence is CASSIQGRAGELFF. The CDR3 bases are TGTGCCAGTAGTATTCAGGGGAGAGCCGGGGAGCTGTTTTTT.

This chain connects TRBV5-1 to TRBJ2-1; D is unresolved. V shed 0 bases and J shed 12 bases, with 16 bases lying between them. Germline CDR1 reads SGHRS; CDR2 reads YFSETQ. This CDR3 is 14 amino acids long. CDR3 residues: CASSLDLIRGGQFF. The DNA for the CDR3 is TGCGCCAGCAGCTTGGACTTAATCAGAGGCGGGCAGTTCTTC.

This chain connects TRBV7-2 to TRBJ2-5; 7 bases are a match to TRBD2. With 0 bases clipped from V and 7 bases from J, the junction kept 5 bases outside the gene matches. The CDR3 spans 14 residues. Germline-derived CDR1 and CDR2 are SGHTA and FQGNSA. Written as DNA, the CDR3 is TGTGCCAGCAGCTTAGCGGGAGGGCCAGGGACCCAGTACTTC. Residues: CASSLAGGPGTQYF.

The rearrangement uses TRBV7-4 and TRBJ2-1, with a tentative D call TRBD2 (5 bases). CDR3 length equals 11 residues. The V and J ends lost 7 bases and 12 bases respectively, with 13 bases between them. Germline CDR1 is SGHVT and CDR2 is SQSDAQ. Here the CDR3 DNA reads TGTGCCAGCACCCGTCCTAGCTCGCAGTTCTTC. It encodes CASTRPSSQFF.

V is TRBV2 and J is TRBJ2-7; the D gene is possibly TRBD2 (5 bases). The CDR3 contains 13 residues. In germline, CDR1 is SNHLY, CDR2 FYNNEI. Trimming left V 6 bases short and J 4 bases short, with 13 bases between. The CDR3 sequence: CASRAPGRYEQYF. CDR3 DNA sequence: TGTGCCAGCAGAGCCCCGGGAAGGTACGAGCAGTACTTC.

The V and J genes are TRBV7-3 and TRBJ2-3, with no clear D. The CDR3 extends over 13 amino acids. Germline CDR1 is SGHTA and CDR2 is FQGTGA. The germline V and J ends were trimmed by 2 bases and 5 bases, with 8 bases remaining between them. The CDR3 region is CASSLLVGDTQYF. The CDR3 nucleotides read TGTGCCAGCAGCTTACTAGTCGGAGATACGCAGTATTTT.

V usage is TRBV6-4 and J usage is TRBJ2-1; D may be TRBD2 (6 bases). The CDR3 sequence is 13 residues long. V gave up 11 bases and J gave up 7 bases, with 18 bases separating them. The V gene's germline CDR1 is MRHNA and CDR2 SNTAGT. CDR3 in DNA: TGTGCCCACAAAGGACTACGGCCAAATGAGCAGTTCTTC. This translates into CAHKGLRPNEQFF.

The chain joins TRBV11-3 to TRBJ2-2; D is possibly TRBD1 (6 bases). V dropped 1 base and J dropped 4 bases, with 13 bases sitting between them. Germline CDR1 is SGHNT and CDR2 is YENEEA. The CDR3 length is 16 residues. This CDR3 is CASSLGSGRGTGELFF. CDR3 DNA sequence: TGTGCCAGCAGCTTAGGGTCAGGCAGGGGCACCGGGGAGCTGTTTTTT.

The CDR3 sequence is CASGLATGGDEKLFF. In DNA, the CDR3 is TGTGCTAGTGGTTTGGCTACAGGGGGGGACGAAAAACTGTTTTTT. The chain couples TRBV12-5 to TRBJ1-4; 8 nucleotides align to TRBD1. This CDR3 is built from 15 residues. The V segment lost 1 base and the J segment 8 bases; nucleotides outside the gene matches: 6. Germline lookup yields CDR1 LGHNT and CDR2 FRNRAP.

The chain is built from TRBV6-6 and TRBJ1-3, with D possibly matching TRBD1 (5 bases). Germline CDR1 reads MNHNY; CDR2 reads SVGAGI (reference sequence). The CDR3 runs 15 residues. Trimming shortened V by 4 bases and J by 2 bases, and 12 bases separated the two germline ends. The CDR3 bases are TGTGCCAGCAGTTTGGAGGGGTCTGCTGGAAACACCATATATTTT. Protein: CASSLEGSAGNTIYF.

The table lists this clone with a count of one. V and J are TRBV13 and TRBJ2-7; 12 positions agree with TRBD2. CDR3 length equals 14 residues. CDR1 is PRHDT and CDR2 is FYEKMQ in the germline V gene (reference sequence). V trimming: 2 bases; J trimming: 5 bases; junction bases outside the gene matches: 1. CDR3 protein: CASSLLAGGDEQYF. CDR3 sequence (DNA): TGTGCCAGCAGCTTACTAGCGGGAGGGGACGAGCAGTACTTC.

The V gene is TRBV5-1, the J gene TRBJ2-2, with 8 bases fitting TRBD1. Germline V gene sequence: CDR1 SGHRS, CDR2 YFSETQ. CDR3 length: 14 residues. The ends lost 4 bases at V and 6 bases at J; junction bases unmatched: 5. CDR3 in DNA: TGCGCCAGCAGCAGGATACAGGGGGCCGGGGAGCTGTTTTTT. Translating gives CASSRIQGAGELFF.

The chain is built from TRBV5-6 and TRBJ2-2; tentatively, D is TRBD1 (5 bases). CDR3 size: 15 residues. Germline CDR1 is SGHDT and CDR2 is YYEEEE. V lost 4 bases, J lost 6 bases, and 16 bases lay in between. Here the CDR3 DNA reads TGTGCCAGCAGCAGGAATCTAGGGGTTGCCGGGGAGCTGTTTTTT. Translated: CASSRNLGVAGELFF.

The chain's CDR3 is CASSGTSTDTQYF. The CDR3 bases are TGTGCCAGCAGCGGAACTAGCACAGATACGCAGTATTTT. V usage is TRBV9 and J usage is TRBJ2-3; D call uncertain. The CDR3 totals 13 residues. CDR1 SGDLS and CDR2 YYNGEE come from the germline V gene. Deletions cut 3 bases from V and 0 bases from J, with 5 bases between.

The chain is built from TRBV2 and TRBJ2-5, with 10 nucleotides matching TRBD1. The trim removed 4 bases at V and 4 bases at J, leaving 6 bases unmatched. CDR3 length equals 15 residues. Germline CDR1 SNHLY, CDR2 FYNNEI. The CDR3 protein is CASSAETGGRETQYF. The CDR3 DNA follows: TGTGCCAGCAGTGCGGAGACAGGGGGCCGAGAGACCCAGTACTTC.

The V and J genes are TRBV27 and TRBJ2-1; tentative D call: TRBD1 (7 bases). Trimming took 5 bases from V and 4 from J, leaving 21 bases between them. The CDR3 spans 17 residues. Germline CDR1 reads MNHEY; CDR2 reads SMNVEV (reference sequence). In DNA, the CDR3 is TGTGCCAGCAGTCGGGCCGGGGGTAGGGGGCTTTACAATGAGCAGTTCTTC. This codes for CASSRAGGRGLYNEQFF.